Listed here are 2 T cell receptor beta chains from one sample, sequenced in a study of OX40 agonist ivuxolimab in advanced cancers. Using immunoSEQ multiplex PCR, the repertoire was profiled, and TCRdb retains in-frame clones only, with some absent. The table records more than 100,000 clones, around 89% of them present only once. The specimen comprised CD4+ or CD8+ T cells sorted from blood, sampled in a trial of the OX40 agonist ivuxolimab. These receptors were taken from an adult with an advanced solid tumor such as melanoma, head and neck, liver or kidney cancer.

This sequence joins TRBV30 and TRBJ2-3, with D unresolved. Trimming removed 1 base from V and 2 bases from J, with 10 bases in between. CDR3 length: 14 residues. Germline CDR1 reads GTSNPN; CDR2 reads SVGIG (reference sequence). CDR3 region: CAWSAGPNTDTQYF. The CDR3 DNA is TGTGCCTGGAGTGCCGGGCCTAACACAGATACGCAGTATTTT.

The chain joins TRBV27 to TRBJ2-7, with 12 bases that match TRBD1. CDR1 and CDR2 from the germline V gene are MNHEY and SMNVEV (reference sequence). J lost 5 bases, V lost 1 base, and 6 bases had no gene match. The length of the CDR3 is 16 residues. The CDR3 DNA reads TGTGCCAGCAGTTTATGGGGGACAGGGGGCCTAAACGAGCAGTACTTC. Translating gives CASSLWGTGGLNEQYF.